This T cell receptor (beta chain) was identified in a study of molecular identifiers for immune sequencing clone quantification. Broader study findings: More than 97% of effector molecules, versus under 1% of naive-cell molecules, belonged to clones above 20 RNA copies.

Previously described methods with listed TCR primers produced the bulk TCR libraries. TCRdb re-called the PCR reads with MiXCR, one entry per CDR3 protein. The table records hundreds of thousands of distinct CDR3 sequences, about a quarter of them present only once. The CDR3 has 15 amino acids. Trimming took 1 base from V and 0 from J, leaving 4 bases between them. Germline values: CDR1 SGHTA, CDR2 FQGNSA. This clonotype was detected many times. Antigen specificity is unknown. Naive CD8 libraries came from about 19,000 to 1,100,000 sorted cells with 10%, 30% or 50% RNA. Sorting captured naive CD8 T cells as CD8+CD4-CCR7+CD45RA+.

This chain connects TRBV7-2 to TRBJ2-6, with D unclear. The origin of this receptor is a human donor in good health. Some libraries in this study had Jurkat cell RNA spiked in. The sequencing input was naive CD8+ T cells from blood, with Jurkat cell RNA spiked in. The sample's subset: FACS-sorted CD8+CD4-CCR7+CD45RA+ naive T cells. The CDR3 reads CASSLEPSGANVLTF. In DNA form, the CDR3 reads TGTGCCAGCAGCTTAGAGCCCTCTGGGGCCAACGTCCTGACTTTC.